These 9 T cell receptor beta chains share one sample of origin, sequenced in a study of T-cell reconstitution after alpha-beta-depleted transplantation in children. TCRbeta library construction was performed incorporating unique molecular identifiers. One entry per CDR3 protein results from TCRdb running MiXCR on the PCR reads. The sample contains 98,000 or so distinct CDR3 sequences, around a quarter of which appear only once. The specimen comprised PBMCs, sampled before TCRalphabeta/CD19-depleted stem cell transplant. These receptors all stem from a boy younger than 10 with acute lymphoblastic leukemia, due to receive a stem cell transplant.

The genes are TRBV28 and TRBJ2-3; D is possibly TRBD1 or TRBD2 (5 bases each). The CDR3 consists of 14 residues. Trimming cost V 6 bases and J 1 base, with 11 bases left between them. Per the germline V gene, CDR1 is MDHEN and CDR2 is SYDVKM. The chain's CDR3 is CASSRDLRTDTQYF. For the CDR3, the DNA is TGTGCCAGCAGCCGGGACCTTCGCACAGATACGCAGTATTTT.

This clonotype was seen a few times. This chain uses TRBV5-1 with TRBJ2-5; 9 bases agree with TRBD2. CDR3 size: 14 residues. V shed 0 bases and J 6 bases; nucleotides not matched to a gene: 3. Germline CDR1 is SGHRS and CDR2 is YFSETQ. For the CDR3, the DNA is TGCGCCAGCAGCTTGGATAGCGGGAGTCAGACCCAGTACTTC. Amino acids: CASSLDSGSQTQYF.

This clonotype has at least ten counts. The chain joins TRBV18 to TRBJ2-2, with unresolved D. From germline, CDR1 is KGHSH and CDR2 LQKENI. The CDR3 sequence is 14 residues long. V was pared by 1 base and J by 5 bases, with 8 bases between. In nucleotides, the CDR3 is TGTGCCAGCTCACCACTTCAGTCTACCGGGGAGCTGTTTTTT. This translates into CASSPLQSTGELFF.

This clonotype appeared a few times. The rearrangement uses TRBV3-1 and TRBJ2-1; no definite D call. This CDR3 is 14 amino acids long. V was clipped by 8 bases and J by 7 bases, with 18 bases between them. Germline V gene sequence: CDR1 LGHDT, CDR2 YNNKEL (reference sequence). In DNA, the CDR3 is TGTGCCAGCGTCAACTCCCCGGCGGAAAATGAGCAGTTCTTC. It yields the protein CASVNSPAENEQFF.

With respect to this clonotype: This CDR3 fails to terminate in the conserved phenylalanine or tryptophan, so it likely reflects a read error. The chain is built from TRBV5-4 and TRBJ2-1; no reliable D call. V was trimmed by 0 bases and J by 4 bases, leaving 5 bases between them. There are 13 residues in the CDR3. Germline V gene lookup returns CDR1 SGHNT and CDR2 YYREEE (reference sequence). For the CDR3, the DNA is TGTGCCAGCAGCTTGGACGTTTACAATGAGCAGTTCTCC. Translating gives CASSLDVYNEQFS.

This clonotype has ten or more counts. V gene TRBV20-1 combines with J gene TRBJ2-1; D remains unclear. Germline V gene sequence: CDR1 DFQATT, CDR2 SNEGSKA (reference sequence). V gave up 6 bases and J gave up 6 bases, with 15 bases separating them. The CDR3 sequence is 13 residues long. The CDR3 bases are TGCAGTGCCCCGCCGAGGCGAAGCAATGAGCAGTTCTTC. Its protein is CSAPPRRSNEQFF.

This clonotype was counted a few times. CDR3 residues: CASSWGAGEGTDTQYF. DNA of the CDR3: TGCGCCAGCAGCTGGGGAGCGGGAGAGGGGACAGATACGCAGTATTTT. The chain couples TRBV5-1 to TRBJ2-3; 8 nucleotides line up with TRBD2. CDR1 is SGHRS and CDR2 is YFSETQ in the germline V gene. The CDR3 totals 16 residues. Trimming took 3 bases from V and 3 from J; bases not matched to a gene: 9.

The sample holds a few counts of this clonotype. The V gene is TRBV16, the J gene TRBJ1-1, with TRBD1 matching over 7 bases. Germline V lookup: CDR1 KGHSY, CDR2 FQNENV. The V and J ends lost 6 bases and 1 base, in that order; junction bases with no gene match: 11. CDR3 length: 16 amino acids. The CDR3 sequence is CASSLPYRDRNTEAFF. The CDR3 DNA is TGTGCCAGCAGTCTCCCCTACCGGGACAGGAACACTGAAGCTTTCTTT.

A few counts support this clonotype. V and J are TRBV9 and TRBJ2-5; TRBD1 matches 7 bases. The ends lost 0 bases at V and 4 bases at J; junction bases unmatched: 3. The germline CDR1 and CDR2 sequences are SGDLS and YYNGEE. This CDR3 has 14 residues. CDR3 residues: CASSVGQGTETQYF. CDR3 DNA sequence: TGTGCCAGCAGCGTAGGACAGGGTACAGAGACCCAGTACTTC.